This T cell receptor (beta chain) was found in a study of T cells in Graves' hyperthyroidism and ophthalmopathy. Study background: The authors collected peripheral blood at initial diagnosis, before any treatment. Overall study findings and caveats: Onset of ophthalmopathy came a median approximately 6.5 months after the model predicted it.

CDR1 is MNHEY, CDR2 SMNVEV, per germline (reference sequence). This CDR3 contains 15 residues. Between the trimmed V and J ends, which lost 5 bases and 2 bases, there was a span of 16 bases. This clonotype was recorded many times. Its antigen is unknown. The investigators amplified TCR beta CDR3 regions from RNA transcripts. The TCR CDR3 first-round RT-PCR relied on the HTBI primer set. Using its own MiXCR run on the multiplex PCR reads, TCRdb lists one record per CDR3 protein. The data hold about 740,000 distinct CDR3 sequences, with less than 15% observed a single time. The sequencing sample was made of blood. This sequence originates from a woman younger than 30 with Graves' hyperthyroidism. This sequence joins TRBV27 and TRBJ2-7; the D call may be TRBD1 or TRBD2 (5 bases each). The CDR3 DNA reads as TGTGCCAGCAGTGCCGACGCCGGGACGCCCTACGAGCAGTACTTC. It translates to CASSADAGTPYEQYF.